Each of the 8 T cell receptor beta chains below was sequenced from the same sample in a study of identical twins. MiXCR, run by TCRdb on the 5' RACE reads, gives a single entry per CDR3 protein. The data show approximately 690,000 distinct CDR3 sequences, roughly 6% seen once. The sequenced material came from naive T cells sorted from blood. Receptor source: a young man in good health.

At least ten counts were recorded for this clonotype. The rearrangement links TRBV27 to TRBJ1-5; no clear D gene. Germline CDR1 MNHEY, CDR2 SMNVEV (reference sequence). This CDR3 is built from 14 residues. With 8 bases removed from V and 1 base from J, the gap between germline ends came to 12 bases. The CDR3 region is CASGQAMSNQPQHF. The DNA for the CDR3 is TGTGCCAGCGGGCAGGCTATGAGCAATCAGCCCCAGCATTTT.

V gene TRBV20-1 combines with J gene TRBJ1-4; 10 bases are shared with TRBD1. J gave up 7 bases and V 6 bases, and 5 bases lay outside the gene matches. This CDR3 contains 13 residues. Germline loops: CDR1 DFQATT, CDR2 SNEGSKA (reference sequence). CDR3 sequence reads: CSALDRGSEKLFF. In nucleotides, the CDR3 is TGCAGTGCCTTGGACAGGGGGAGTGAAAAACTGTTTTTT.

This clonotype occurred many times. The genes are TRBV28 and TRBJ2-1; 9 positions agree with TRBD1. The CDR3 sequence is 16 residues long. The junction had 16 bases not matched to a gene; V was cut back by 8 bases and J by 8 bases. Germline V gives CDR1 MDHEN, CDR2 SYDVKM. This chain's CDR3 is CASRNLMGQGRYEQFF. CDR3 sequence (DNA): TGTGCCAGCCGAAACCTGATGGGACAGGGAAGGTATGAGCAGTTCTTC.

This clonotype was picked up a small number of times. This chain joins TRBV7-2 and TRBJ1-1; a possible D gene is TRBD1 (6 bases). The CDR3 consists of 15 residues. V lost 5 bases and J lost 3, with 16 bases in between. The germline CDR1 and CDR2 sequences are SGHTA and FQGNSA. The CDR3 region is CASSTEGGGDTEAFF. The CDR3 DNA sequence: TGTGCCAGCAGCACTGAGGGGGGAGGCGACACTGAAGCTTTCTTT.

This clonotype has more than one count but fewer than ten. The rearrangement uses TRBV15 and TRBJ2-2; no reliable D call. V shed 4 bases and J shed 3 bases, with 6 bases lying between them. This CDR3 region has 13 residues. The germline V gene has CDR1 LNHNV and CDR2 YYDKDF (reference sequence). The CDR3 sequence is CATSTRHTGELFF. CDR3 coding DNA: TGTGCCACCAGCACGAGGCACACCGGGGAGCTGTTTTTT.

This clonotype showed up many times. The rearrangement joins TRBV29-1 to TRBJ1-1, with TRBD1 identical over 9 bases. Germline lookup yields CDR1 SQVTM and CDR2 ANQGSEA. The CDR3 sequence is 11 residues long. V was clipped by 7 bases and J by 7 bases; unmatched bases: 4. CDR3 residues: CSAGTGFEAFF. In DNA, the CDR3 is TGCAGCGCCGGGACAGGGTTTGAAGCTTTCTTT.

This clonotype was counted a few times. The rearrangement uses TRBV14 and TRBJ1-4; D is unresolved. The V end was cut by 1 base, the J end by 8 bases, with 11 bases between. CDR3 length: 14 amino acids. Germline-derived CDR1 and CDR2 are SGHDN and FVKESK. The CDR3 DNA is TGTGCCAGCAGCCAAGGACGTATTGGAGAAAAACTGTTTTTT. Its translation: CASSQGRIGEKLFF. Combining the CDR3 with reference TRBV14 and TRBJ1-4 gives the whole variable domain EAGVTQFPSHSVIEKGQTVTLRCDPISGHDNLYWYRRVMGKEIKFLLHFVKESKQDESGMPNNRFLAERTGGTYSTLKVQPAELEDSGVYFCASSQGRIGEKLFFGSGTQLSVL.

This clonotype was seen ten or more times. The chain uses TRBV4-2 and TRBJ2-2; 8 nucleotides agree with TRBD1. In germline, CDR1 is LGHNA, CDR2 YNFKEQ. V lost 1 base, J lost 6 bases, and 7 bases stayed unmatched. The CDR3 covers 16 residues. This CDR3 is CASSQVQGATSGELFF. CDR3 bases: TGTGCCAGCAGCCAAGTTCAGGGGGCAACTTCCGGGGAGCTGTTTTTT.